Below, one T cell receptor (beta chain) is given with its context. What it recognizes is unknown. Expressed TCRB transcripts got sequenced, as all isolated RNA was reverse transcribed. TCRdb keeps only in-frame clones here, not all; method: immunoSEQ multiplex PCR. The table lists just over 600,000 clones, roughly a sixth of them singletons, with around 0.1% in the top ten. The data originate from a study of beta chain features in type 1 diabetes. Study-level points and caveats: PCR might show a preference for shorter templates, equally across patients and controls.

The CDR3 totals 15 residues. Trimming pared 2 bases from V and 2 bases from J, leaving 11 bases between. CDR1 is MNHEY, CDR2 SMNVEV, per germline (reference sequence). The TCR comes from a man between 18 and 29 years old in good health. The chain combines TRBV27 with TRBJ2-3; a possible D gene is TRBD2 (6 bases). The sequencing input was naive CD4+ T cells from blood. CDR3 residues: CASSLGGSNTDTQYF. CDR3 sequence (DNA): TGTGCCAGCAGTTTAGGAGGGTCAAACACAGATACGCAGTATTTT.